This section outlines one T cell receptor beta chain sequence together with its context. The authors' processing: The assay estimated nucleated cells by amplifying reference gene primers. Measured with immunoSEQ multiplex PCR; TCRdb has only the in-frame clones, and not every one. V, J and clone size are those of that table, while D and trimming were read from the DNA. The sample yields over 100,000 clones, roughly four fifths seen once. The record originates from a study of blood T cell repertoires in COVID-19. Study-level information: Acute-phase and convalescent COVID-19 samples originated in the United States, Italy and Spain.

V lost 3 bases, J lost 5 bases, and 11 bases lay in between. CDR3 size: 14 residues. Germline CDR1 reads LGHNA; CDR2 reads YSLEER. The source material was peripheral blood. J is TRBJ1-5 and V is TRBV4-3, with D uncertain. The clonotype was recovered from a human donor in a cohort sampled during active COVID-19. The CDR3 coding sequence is TGCGCCAGCAGCCATACCCCCAGTGATCAGCCCCAGCATTTT. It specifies CASSHTPSDQPQHF.